Following are 17 T cell receptor beta chains from one sample sequenced in a study of shared clonotypes between healthy human individuals. This table comes from immunoSEQ multiplex PCR, and its TCRdb copy is limited to in-frame clones, with some not included. This table holds 950,000 to 1,100,000 clones, around 75% found once. Sample: memory CD4+ T cells sorted from blood. Subset noted: CD45RA-negative fraction. These receptors all stem from a man aged 18 to 29 in good health.

The chain is built from TRBV7-9 and TRBJ1-1, with TRBD1 identical over 12 bases. The CDR3 extends over 15 amino acids. Germline V gene data show CDR1 as SEHNR and CDR2 as FQNEAQ (reference sequence). After removal of 2 bases from V and 6 bases from J, the junction contained 4 bases not matched to a gene. The CDR3 reads CASSLYGTGGSEAFF. Written as DNA, the CDR3 is TGTGCCAGCAGCTTATACGGGACAGGGGGCTCTGAAGCTTTCTTT.

V usage is TRBV6-1 and J usage is TRBJ1-3; D might be TRBD1 (5 bases). CDR1 is MNHNS, CDR2 SASEGT, per germline. This CDR3 contains 14 residues. V lost 5 bases to trimming and J lost 1 base, with 9 bases between them. For the CDR3, the DNA is TGTGCCAGCAGTCCTGACAGATCTGGAAACACCATATATTTT. Protein: CASSPDRSGNTIYF.

J is TRBJ1-5 and V is TRBV28, with TRBD1 as a possible D gene (5 bases). The CDR3 has 15 residues. Per germline, CDR1 MDHEN and CDR2 SYDVKM. The germline V and J ends were trimmed by 6 bases and 7 bases, with 19 bases remaining between them. The CDR3 sequence is CASSTRTRSGQPQHF. The CDR3 nucleotides read TGTGCCAGCAGCACCCGGACAAGGTCCGGGCAGCCCCAGCATTTT.

For this clone: Other DNA sequences in this sample translate to the same CDR3. The rearrangement uses TRBV11-2 and TRBJ2-2, with D unclear. Germline CDR1 is SGHAT and CDR2 is FQNNGV. This CDR3 region has 14 residues. Between the trimmed V and J ends, which lost 1 base and 1 base, there was a span of 4 bases. In nucleotides, the CDR3 is TGTGCCAGCAGCTTAGCTGTGAACACCGGGGAGCTGTTTTTT. It translates to CASSLAVNTGELFF.

The chain has TRBV19 and TRBJ1-5; the match to TRBD1 covers 9 bases. V shed 1 base and J 7 bases; nucleotides not matched to a gene: 5. CDR1 is LNHDA and CDR2 is SQIVND in the germline V gene (reference sequence). The CDR3 is made up of 15 amino acids. This chain's CDR3 is CASSIAWTGVQPQHF. In nucleotides, the CDR3 is TGTGCCAGTAGTATAGCTTGGACAGGGGTACAGCCCCAGCATTTT.

V gene TRBV6-5 combines with J gene TRBJ2-5; 9 nucleotides match TRBD2. Germline CDR1 and CDR2: MNHEY and SVGAGI. The J segment lost 5 bases and the V segment lost 6 bases, leaving 7 bases of the junction unmatched. The CDR3 runs to 14 residues. CDR3 loop: CASRRIAGEETQYF. CDR3 nucleotides: TGTGCCAGCAGAAGAATAGCGGGAGAGGAGACCCAGTACTTC.

V and J are TRBV14 and TRBJ2-5; TRBD2 aligns across 7 bases. Germline values: CDR1 SGHDN, CDR2 FVKESK. V lost 5 bases and J lost 2; bases outside the gene matches: 8. The CDR3 consists of 15 residues. The CDR3 is CASSNTGTIQETQYF. The CDR3 nucleotides are TGTGCCAGCAGCAACACCGGGACTATTCAAGAGACCCAGTACTTC.

The rearrangement uses TRBV7-2 and TRBJ2-7; 9 bases align to TRBD2. J lost 5 bases, V lost 6 bases, and 8 bases had no gene match. The length of the CDR3 is 14 residues. From germline, CDR1 is SGHTA and CDR2 FQGNSA. This CDR3 reads CASRPALAGHEQYF. The CDR3 DNA reads as TGTGCCAGCAGGCCGGCCCTAGCGGGACACGAGCAGTACTTC. The full variable domain, rest sourced from reference TRBV7-2 and TRBJ2-7, is GAGVSQSPSNKVTEKGKDVELRCDPISGHTALYWYRQSLGQGLEFLIYFQGNSAPDKSGLPSDRFSAERTGGSVSTLTIQRTQQEDSAVYLCASRPALAGHEQYFGPGTRLTVT.

The chain combines TRBV2 with TRBJ1-1; 9 bases map to TRBD1. Per the germline V gene, CDR1 is SNHLY and CDR2 is FYNNEI. V shed 4 bases, J shed 1 base, and the junction held 1 base outside the gene matches. The CDR3 is 14 residues long. The chain's CDR3 is CASSGTGANTEAFF. CDR3 DNA: TGTGCCAGCAGTGGGACAGGGGCGAACACTGAAGCTTTCTTT.

The rearrangement joins TRBV7-9 to TRBJ2-5; perhaps TRBD2 as D (6 bases). The V gene lost 5 bases and the J gene lost 2 bases, with 15 bases spanning the gap. Germline loops: CDR1 SEHNR, CDR2 FQNEAQ (reference sequence). The CDR3 extends over 15 amino acids. CDR3 loop: CASSRRLEQQETQYF. In nucleotides, the CDR3 is TGTGCCAGCAGCCGCCGACTAGAACAGCAAGAGACCCAGTACTTC.

V and J are TRBV4-1 and TRBJ2-1; D unclear. The CDR3 covers 13 residues. The V gene's germline CDR1 is MGHRA and CDR2 YSYEKL. The V gene lost 5 bases and the J gene lost 5 bases, with 10 bases spanning the gap. The CDR3 nucleotides are TGCGCCAGCAGCAACCGACGCGACAATGAGCAGTTCTTC. This encodes CASSNRRDNEQFF.

CDR3 loop: CASSVEGVGGGAFF. The CDR3 nucleotides are TGTGCCAGCAGTGTCGAGGGGGTAGGTGGTGGAGCTTTCTTT. The gene calls are TRBV6-1 and TRBJ1-1; D possibly corresponds to TRBD1 (6 bases). Trimming removed 4 bases from V and 10 bases from J, with 19 bases in between. CDR1 is MNHNS, CDR2 SASEGT, per germline. This CDR3 has 14 residues.

This clone was seen a few times. The chain is built from TRBV30 and TRBJ2-7; either TRBD1 or TRBD2 may supply D (5 bases each). Germline V gene sequence: CDR1 GTSNPN, CDR2 SVGIG (reference sequence). There are 15 residues in the CDR3. Trimming cost V 1 base and J 2 bases, with 15 bases left between them. CDR3 region: CAWSGWDGSAYEQYF. In DNA form, the CDR3 reads TGTGCCTGGAGTGGATGGGACGGGTCGGCCTACGAGCAGTACTTC.

The genes are TRBV6-5 and TRBJ1-2; D not certain. Per germline, CDR1 MNHEY and CDR2 SVGAGI. This CDR3 is built from 15 residues. The ends were cut back, 2 bases at V and 7 bases at J, with 17 bases in the middle. In DNA, the CDR3 is TGTGCCAGCAGTTACGAGTCGAGGAGTCGCAGTGGCTACACCTTC. Residues: CASSYESRSRSGYTF.

V and J are TRBV20-1 and TRBJ2-7; 7 bases match TRBD2. V shed 5 bases and J 11 bases; nucleotides not matched to a gene: 9. Germline lookup yields CDR1 DFQATT and CDR2 SNEGSKA (reference sequence). The CDR3 contains 11 residues. The CDR3 sequence: CSAYRVREEYF. DNA for the CDR3: TGCAGTGCTTATAGGGTCCGGGAGGAGTACTTC.

J is TRBJ2-1 and V is TRBV30; no clear D. V dropped 3 bases and J dropped 4 bases, with 10 bases sitting between them. The CDR3 has 13 residues. CDR1 and CDR2 (germline): GTSNPN, SVGIG (reference sequence). The CDR3 DNA is TGTGCCTGGAGGGCGCAGGTATACAATGAGCAGTTCTTC. Translating gives CAWRAQVYNEQFF.

The chain carries TRBV10-3 and TRBJ1-2; D is possibly TRBD1 (5 bases). V dropped 2 bases and J dropped 7 bases, with 14 bases sitting between them. The germline V gene encodes CDR1 ENHRY and CDR2 SYGVKD. The CDR3 totals 14 residues. The CDR3 is CAISETLGTGGYTF. The CDR3 bases are TGTGCCATCAGTGAGACTCTGGGGACGGGTGGCTACACCTTC.